A selection of T cell receptor beta chains follows, all from one sample in a study of CD8 T cells in Susac syndrome. Each CDR3 protein is one row after TCRdb ran MiXCR on the immunoSEQ multiplex PCR reads. This repertoire shows roughly 110,000 distinct CDR3 sequences, about 90% found once; its top ten account for around 0.15%. The sequenced sample was CD4+ T cells from PBMCs. The receptor set was obtained from a human donor in good health. Both conserved end residues are part of each CDR3. A D gene is named only where the DNA matches it firmly. For some rows the clone size is stated as once, few or many, or as a class when expanded; others skip it.

clone_size	d_call	j_call	v_call	cdr3_nt	cdr3_aa
-	TRBD2	TRBJ2-5	TRBV3-1	TGTGCCAGCAGCCATGCGGTTAGCGGGAGACAAGAGACCCAGTACTTC	CASSHAVSGRQETQYF
-	-	TRBJ2-6	TRBV27	TGTGCCAGCAGTTTACGCGGATTAGTTTATACTGGGGCCAACGTCCTGACTTTC	CASSLRGLVYTGANVLTF
-	-	TRBJ2-6	TRBV20-1	TGCAGTGCTAGAGATAGGGGGTACCCCCCCGGGGCCAACGTCCTGACTTTC	CSARDRGYPPGANVLTF
-	-	TRBJ1-1	TRBV12-3/TRBV12-4	TGTGCCAGCAGGGGAACGCAGGGTTCGGGGACTGAAGCTTTCTTT	CASRGTQGSGTEAFF
-	-	TRBJ1-3	TRBV27	TGTGCCAGCAGTTTATTTTGGGGACCGAGCTCTGGAAACACCATATATTTT	CASSLFWGPSSGNTIYF
-	-	TRBJ2-7	TRBV6-5	TGTGCCAGCAGCGAACTGGGGAGGAGCTCCTACGAGCAGTACTTC	CASSELGRSSYEQYF
-	TRBD2	TRBJ2-7	TRBV7-9	TGTGCCAGCAGCACCGGACTAGCGGGAGTTACCGAGCAGTACTTC	CASSTGLAGVTEQYF
-	TRBD1	TRBJ1-2	TRBV29-1	TGCAGCGAGCGACAGGGGAATGGCTACACCTTC	CSERQGNGYTF
-	TRBD2	TRBJ2-5	TRBV5-1	TGCGCCAGCAGCTTGACCGGGAGGCAAGAGACCCAGTACTTC	CASSLTGRQETQYF
-	TRBD2	TRBJ2-7	TRBV5-1	TGCGCCAGCAGCCCCGGGACTAGTATTTCCTACGAGCAGTACTTC	CASSPGTSISYEQYF
-	-	TRBJ1-1	TRBV19	TGTGCCAGTAGCAACCCAGGGAGCACTGAAGCTTTCTTT	CASSNPGSTEAFF
-	-	TRBJ2-1	TRBV5-6	TGTGCCAGCAGCTCCAGGGGTAATGAGCAGTTCTTC	CASSSRGNEQFF
few	-	TRBJ1-1	TRBV5-1	TGCGCCAGCAGCGCAGGAGGGGGGAAAGCAGTCACTGAAGCTTTCTTT	CASSAGGGKAVTEAFF
-	-	TRBJ1-2	TRBV29-1	TGCAGCGTTGAAGGGGCCCTACCCGACTATGGCTACACCTTC	CSVEGALPDYGYTF
-	TRBD2	TRBJ2-1	TRBV12-3/TRBV12-4	TGTGCCAGCAGCCCTTCCACCGGGACTAGCGGGCGGGGGGTGAGGGGTGAGCAGTTCTTC	CASSPSTGTSGRGVRGEQFF
-	TRBD2	TRBJ2-1	TRBV5-4	TGTGCCAGCAGCCGGGAGACTAGCGGGGGTGGCAATGAGCAGTTCTTC	CASSRETSGGGNEQFF
-	TRBD1	TRBJ2-5	TRBV5-1	TGCGCCAGCAGCGGGAGACAGGGCAGTAAGTACTTC	CASSGRQGSKYF
-	-	TRBJ2-5	TRBV15	TGTGCCACCAGCCCACGAGGGCCAGGACCCTACCAAGAGACCCAGTACTTC	CATSPRGPGPYQETQYF
-	TRBD1	TRBJ2-1	TRBV7-7	TGTGCTAGCAGCTCGGGACAGGGTACTACCAATGAGCAGTTCTTC	CASSSGQGTTNEQFF
-	-	TRBJ1-2	TRBV10-2	TGCGCCAGCAGTGAGCGGCAGTATGGCTACACCTTC	CASSERQYGYTF
-	-	TRBJ2-7	TRBV19	TGTGCCAGTAGTATTTCAGGGTTCACCTACGAGCAGTACTTC	CASSISGFTYEQYF
-	-	TRBJ2-6	TRBV4-3	TGCGCCAGCAGCCAAGTGAGGGGCGTTGCGGCTGGGGCCAACGTCCTGACTTTC	CASSQVRGVAAGANVLTF
-	-	TRBJ1-1	TRBV20-1	TGCAGTGCTAGAGAGCCAGGGGACACTGAAGCTTTCTTT	CSAREPGDTEAFF
-	TRBD2	TRBJ2-7	TRBV4-1	TGCGCCAGCAGCCAAGATGCACTAGCGGCCTACGAGCAGTACTTC	CASSQDALAAYEQYF
once	-	TRBJ1-2	TRBV6-2/TRBV6-3	TGTGCCAGCAGTGTGCCGGGACGGTCGACCTATGGCTACACCTTC	CASSVPGRSTYGYTF
-	-	TRBJ1-5	TRBV12-3/TRBV12-4	TGTGCCACCGGATTCGATTCCAATCAGCCCCAGCATTTT	CATGFDSNQPQHF
-	-	TRBJ2-5	TRBV5-8	TGTGCCAGCAGCTTTTCGAAGACCCAGTACTTC	CASSFSKTQYF
-	TRBD1	TRBJ1-2	TRBV18	TGTGCCAGCTCACGTCTGGACAGGGTCATTGGTAATGGCTACACCTTC	CASSRLDRVIGNGYTF
-	TRBD1	TRBJ2-5	TRBV5-6	TGTGCCAGCAGCACAGGGGGCGGGGAGACCCAGTACTTC	CASSTGGGETQYF
-	-	TRBJ2-7	TRBV19	TGTGCCAGTAGTCCTCCCCTGACAGTGCCCCCCTACGAGCAGTACTTC	CASSPPLTVPPYEQYF
-	-	TRBJ2-2	TRBV30	TGTGCCTGGTCTACAGGGGAGGCCGGGGAGCTGTTTTTT	CAWSTGEAGELFF